Listed below are T cell receptor beta chains from one sample, sequenced in a study of response to subunit inactivated influenza vaccine. Each CDR3 protein is one row after TCRdb ran MiXCR on the RT-PCR reads. The repertoire holds over 650,000 distinct CDR3 sequences, with about 18% as singletons. Material: PBMCs from blood, obtained 4 to 6 days after vaccination. These receptors originate from a man aged 50 to 59 who received an inactivated influenza vaccine. CDR3s include the opening cysteine and the closing phenylalanine or tryptophan.

v_call	j_call	cdr3_aa
TRBV4-1	TRBJ2-2	CASSQADGNTGELFF
TRBV24-1	TRBJ1-5	CATSDRTGVYNQPQHF
TRBV4-3	TRBJ2-4	CASSQVGTSGAGANIQYF
TRBV29-1	TRBJ2-5	CSSGGGHETQYF
TRBV7-2	TRBJ2-3	CASSSPGADTQYF
TRBV4-3	TRBJ2-1	CASSLGSGRSRNEQFF
TRBV6-4	TRBJ1-2	CASSPHVAGGSGYTF
TRBV19	TRBJ1-1	CASSSGIRNTEAFF
TRBV20-1	TRBJ1-5	CSARGQISAENQPQHF
TRBV11-2	TRBJ1-4	CASSLDWEKLFF
TRBV6-2/TRBV6-3	TRBJ2-3	CASSYSITAGTAYDYTDTQYF
TRBV15	TRBJ1-1	CATSRDLEQGEAFF
TRBV27	TRBJ2-7	CASGDRGPTYEQYF
TRBV5-1	TRBJ2-7	CASSPSGSLYEQYF
TRBV29-1	TRBJ2-7	CSVTPGQGIYEQYF
TRBV18	TRBJ2-3	CASSPSTDTQYF
TRBV5-1	TRBJ2-2	CASSPLAGNTGELFF
TRBV11-2	TRBJ2-1	CASSLNITRRGGLNEQFF
TRBV6-5	TRBJ2-5	CASSYTGQETQYF
TRBV12-3/TRBV12-4	TRBJ1-2	CASSFDGDYGYTF
TRBV12-3/TRBV12-4	TRBJ2-7	CASSLEAGGYYEQYF
TRBV12-3/TRBV12-4	TRBJ2-7	CASSFGVVNYEQYF
TRBV20-1	TRBJ1-5	CSAGDLPGQPQHF
TRBV18	TRBJ2-5	CASSPQLAGVEETQYF
TRBV7-2	TRBJ2-5	CASSWGGGPYQETQYF
TRBV5-1	TRBJ2-3	CASSSASASTDTQYF
TRBV20-1	TRBJ2-7	CSAPELTSDPYEQYF
TRBV5-6	TRBJ2-3	CASSSGLAGGISTDTQYF
TRBV28	TRBJ2-5	CASRTGAAQYF
TRBV4-2	TRBJ2-1	CASSQYLAGGPGSGEQFF